A single T cell receptor beta chain is shown here with its context. The CDR3 sequence is 13 residues long. Germline V CDR1 and CDR2: SGHAT, FQNNGV. The ends were cut back, 5 bases at V and 4 bases at J, with 8 bases in the middle. This entry is derived from a study of tumor-infiltrating lymphocytes in glioblastoma multiforme. TCRB libraries came from RNA via three nested multiplex PCR rounds. These TCRB libraries lack any described unique molecular identifiers. TCRdb redid the calling of the multiplex PCR reads with MiXCR, one entry per CDR3 protein. The sample lists about 13,000 distinct CDR3 sequences, approximately 72% occurring once.

The J gene is TRBJ2-2, the V gene TRBV11-2; D not certain. This TCR derives from a male donor with glioblastoma. Sequenced material: brain tumor tissue. In DNA, the CDR3 is TGTGCCAGCAGCCGTGATCCCACCGGGGAGCTGTTTTTT. Translated: CASSRDPTGELFF.